The T cell receptor (beta chain) under discussion was sequenced for a study of shared clonotypes between healthy human individuals. Assay used: immunoSEQ multiplex PCR; TCRdb lists only in-frame clones, some missing. The data contain about 770,000 clones, around 77% of them singletons. CDR1 and CDR2 from the germline V gene are SGHTA and FQGTGA. J was trimmed by 3 bases and V by 1 base; bases with no gene match: 11. The CDR3 runs to 18 residues. The sample comprised memory CD4+ T cells sorted from blood. Subset here: CD45RA-negative fraction. The chain employs TRBV7-3 and TRBJ2-2; 7 positions match TRBD2. The receptor was isolated from a woman in her 30s in good health. CDR3 sequence (DNA): TGTGCCAGCAGCTTAATGGGGCGGGAGTCATTGGACACCGGGGAGCTGTTTTTT. It translates to CASSLMGRESLDTGELFF. Based on the CDR3 plus reference TRBV7-3 and TRBJ2-2, the full variable domain is GAGVSQTPSNKVTEKGKYVELRCDPISGHTALYWYRQSLGQGPEFLIYFQGTGAADDSGLPNDRFFAVRPEGSVSTLKIQRTERGDSAVYLCASSLMGRESLDTGELFFGEGSRLTVL.